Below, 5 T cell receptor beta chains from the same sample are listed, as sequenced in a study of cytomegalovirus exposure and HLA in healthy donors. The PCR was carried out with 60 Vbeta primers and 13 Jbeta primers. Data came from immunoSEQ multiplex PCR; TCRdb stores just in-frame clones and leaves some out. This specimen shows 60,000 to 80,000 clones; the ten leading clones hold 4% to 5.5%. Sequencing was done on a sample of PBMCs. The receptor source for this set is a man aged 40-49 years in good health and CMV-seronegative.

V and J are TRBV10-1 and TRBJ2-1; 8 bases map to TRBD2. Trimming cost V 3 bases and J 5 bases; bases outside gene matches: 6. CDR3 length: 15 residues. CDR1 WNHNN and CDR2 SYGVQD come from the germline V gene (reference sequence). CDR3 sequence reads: CASSELVAGNNEQFF. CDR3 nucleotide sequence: TGCGCCAGCAGTGAATTGGTAGCGGGAAACAATGAGCAGTTCTTC.

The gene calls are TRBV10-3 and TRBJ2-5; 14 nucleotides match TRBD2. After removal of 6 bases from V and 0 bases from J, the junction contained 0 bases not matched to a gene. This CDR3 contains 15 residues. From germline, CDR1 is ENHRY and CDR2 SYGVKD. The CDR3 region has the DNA TGTGCCATCAGGACTAGCGGGGGGGACCAAGAGACCCAGTACTTC. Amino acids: CAIRTSGGDQETQYF.

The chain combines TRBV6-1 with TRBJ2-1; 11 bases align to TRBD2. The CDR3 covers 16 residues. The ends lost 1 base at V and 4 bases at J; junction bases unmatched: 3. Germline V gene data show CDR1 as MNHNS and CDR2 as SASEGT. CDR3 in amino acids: CASSEVASGGYNEQFF. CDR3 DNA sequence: TGTGCCAGCAGTGAAGTGGCTAGCGGGGGGTACAATGAGCAGTTCTTC.

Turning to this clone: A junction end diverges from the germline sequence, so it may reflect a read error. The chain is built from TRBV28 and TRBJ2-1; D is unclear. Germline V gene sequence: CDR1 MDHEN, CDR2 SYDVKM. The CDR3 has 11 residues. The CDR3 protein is CASSSYNEQFF. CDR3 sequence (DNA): TGTGCCAGCAGTTCCTATAATGAGCAGTTCTTC.

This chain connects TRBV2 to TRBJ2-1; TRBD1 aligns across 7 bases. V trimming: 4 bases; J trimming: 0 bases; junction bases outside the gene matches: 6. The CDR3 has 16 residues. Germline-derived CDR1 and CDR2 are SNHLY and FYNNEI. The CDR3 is CASSADRDSSYNEQFF. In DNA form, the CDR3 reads TGTGCCAGCAGTGCCGACCGGGACAGCTCCTACAATGAGCAGTTCTTC.